This T cell receptor (beta chain) was identified during a study of cytomegalovirus exposure and HLA in healthy donors. Across the whole study: In an earlier analysis, some 110 million unique TCR beta sequences were found from some 200 million T cells.

General study points: Another analysis was done later, and it associated fewer than 20,000 TCR beta sequences with HLA alleles at 0.05 false discovery rate. CMV serostatus was the only immune exposure information that was available.

The PCR was carried out with 60 Vbeta primers and 13 Jbeta primers. Only in-frame clones appear in the TCRdb table, and some are missing; sequencing was by immunoSEQ multiplex PCR. The data contain about 190,000 clones, 79% of them singletons. Per the germline V gene, CDR1 is SGHAT and CDR2 is FQNNGV. Trimming pared 7 bases from V and 4 bases from J, leaving 14 bases between. The CDR3 has 14 residues. With respect to this clone: What it binds is not known.

The TCR was taken from a young woman in good health and CMV-seronegative. Sequences were obtained from PBMCs. V usage is TRBV11-2 and J usage is TRBJ2-1, with D possibly TRBD1 on 8 matching bases. The CDR3 loop is CASNRGGYYNEQFF. The CDR3, as DNA: TGTGCCAGCAACAGGGGGGGCTATTACAATGAGCAGTTCTTC.